This TCR beta chain derives from a study of long-term antiretroviral therapy in people with HIV. Points from the study as a whole: Control repertoires displayed wider CDR3 length ranges than the HIV repertoires. Pre-ART clonal expansion yielded clones that dominated the repertoire at all time points.

Runs used v3.0 of the immunoSEQ assay and were done at survey level. Each sample had sequencing targeting about 40,000-50,000 T-cell genomes. The protocol was immunoSEQ multiplex PCR, while the TCRdb copy is restricted to in-frame clones and leaves out a portion. The repertoire has 15,000 to 20,000 clones, roughly 94% of them found once; the top ten carry 4.5% to 5.5%. Every HIV-positive participant received treatment in the United States. V lost 6 bases and J lost 5, with 23 bases in between. The CDR3 has 16 amino acids. Germline V CDR1 and CDR2: ENHRY, SYGVKD. As to this clone: Antigen specificity is unknown.

The source of this sequence is a woman in her forties or fifties with HIV. V is TRBV10-3 and J is TRBJ2-7; D may be TRBD1 or TRBD2 (6 bases each). The source was unsorted PBMCs, collected 6 to 6.5 years after starting antiretroviral therapy. The CDR3 DNA is TGTGCCATCAGACTCGCCCCGCCGGAGGGGGGCAACGAGCAGTACTTC. Its translation is CAIRLAPPEGGNEQYF.